Each of the 26 T cell receptor beta chains below was sequenced from the same sample in a study of shared clonotypes between healthy human individuals. Produced via immunoSEQ multiplex PCR; TCRdb's table is partial and in-frame only. The sample contains some 2 million clones, about 95% of which appear only once. The sample comprised naive CD4+ T cells sorted from blood. Documented subset: CD45RA+ positively selected. These receptor sequences come from a man younger than 30 in good health.

The chain joins TRBV30 to TRBJ2-3, with TRBD2 matching over 12 bases. The germline V gene encodes CDR1 GTSNPN and CDR2 SVGIG (reference sequence). CDR3 length: 18 residues. V shed 0 bases and J 2 bases; nucleotides not matched to a gene: 9. For the CDR3, the DNA is TGTGCCTGGAGTGTACGGCGGACTAGCGGGGTGTACACAGATACGCAGTATTTT. This encodes CAWSVRRTSGVYTDTQYF.

The chain uses TRBV19 and TRBJ1-6; 8 bases fit TRBD1. Per germline, CDR1 LNHDA and CDR2 SQIVND (reference sequence). V lost 3 bases to trimming and J lost 9 bases; unmatched junction nucleotides: 7. CDR3 size: 15 residues. The CDR3 here is CASSMGQEGGSPLHF. In DNA form, the CDR3 reads TGTGCCAGTAGTATGGGACAGGAGGGGGGTTCACCCCTCCACTTT.

This CDR3 reads CAISGTENIQYF. For the CDR3, the DNA is TGTGCCATCAGCGGGACCGAAAACATTCAGTACTTC. The chain has TRBV10-3 and TRBJ2-4; the D gene could be TRBD1 or TRBD2 (5 bases each). Trimming pared 6 bases from V and 5 bases from J, leaving 8 bases between. Per the germline V gene, CDR1 is ENHRY and CDR2 is SYGVKD. The CDR3 is 12 residues long.

Here the CDR3 reads CASSKTENSPLHF. The CDR3, as DNA: TGCGCCAGCAGCAAGACAGAGAATTCACCCCTCCACTTT. The V and J genes are TRBV5-1 and TRBJ1-6; possible D gene TRBD1, 5 bases. CDR3 size: 13 residues. V lost 4 bases, J lost 7 bases, and 9 bases lay in between. CDR1 and CDR2 (germline): SGHRS, YFSETQ.

This clone was found a few times. J is TRBJ1-5 and V is TRBV6-5; 8 bases align to TRBD1. The ends lost 5 bases at V and 3 bases at J; junction bases unmatched: 6. CDR1 and CDR2 (germline): MNHEY, SVGAGI. This CDR3 has 15 amino acids. The CDR3 spells CASSRTGRNNQPQHF. DNA of the CDR3: TGTGCCAGCAGTAGGACAGGGCGAAACAATCAGCCCCAGCATTTT.

V is TRBV6-5 and J is TRBJ1-3; D is possibly TRBD1 (5 bases). The CDR3 spans 14 residues. Germline V CDR1 and CDR2: MNHEY, SVGAGI. V lost 6 bases and J lost 0, with 9 bases in between. The CDR3 bases are TGTGCCAGCAGGAGACAGAGCTCTGGAAACACCATATATTTT. It codes for CASRRQSSGNTIYF.

This sequence joins TRBV18 and TRBJ2-7, with TRBD1 matching over 10 bases. The CDR3 sequence is 12 residues long. Germline assignment: CDR1 KGHSH and CDR2 LQKENI. After removal of 3 bases from V and 12 bases from J, the junction contained 5 bases not matched to a gene. The CDR3 here is CASSPIGDRGYF. The CDR3 DNA reads as TGTGCCAGCTCACCCATCGGGGACAGGGGGTACTTC.

This sequence joins TRBV18 and TRBJ1-5; the D gene is possibly TRBD1 (5 bases). This CDR3 is 14 amino acids long. With 5 bases removed from V and 9 bases from J, the gap between germline ends came to 17 bases. Germline values: CDR1 KGHSH, CDR2 LQKENI. CDR3 residues: CASSLDISLGPQHF. In nucleotides, the CDR3 is TGTGCCAGCTCATTGGACATTTCATTAGGGCCCCAGCATTTT. The variable domain in full, with the rest retrieved from reference TRBV18 and TRBJ1-5, is NAGVMQNPRHLVRRRGQEARLRCSPMKGHSHVYWYRQLPEEGLKFMVYLQKENIIDESGMPKERFSAEFPKEGPSILRIQQVVRGDSAAYFCASSLDISLGPQHFGDGTRLSIL.

This chain links TRBV6-5 with TRBJ2-3; D remains unclear. Germline-derived CDR1 and CDR2 are MNHEY and SVGAGI. The CDR3 is 15 amino acids. V was shortened by 9 bases and J by 6 bases, with 22 bases between the two germline ends. The CDR3 DNA follows: TGTGCCAGTAACGGTCGAGGTGTTAATTCCGATACGCAGTATTTT. Encoded protein: CASNGRGVNSDTQYF.

The chain joins TRBV6-1 to TRBJ2-5; D unresolved. The V end lost 4 bases, the J end lost 5 bases, and 8 bases lay between the germline ends. The CDR3 is 12 amino acids. The germline V gene encodes CDR1 MNHNS and CDR2 SASEGT. The CDR3 sequence is CASSALGETQYF. The CDR3 DNA follows: TGTGCCAGCAGTGCACTGGGGGAGACCCAGTACTTC.

V gene TRBV6-5 combines with J gene TRBJ2-3; no definite D call. The CDR3 totals 11 residues. From germline, CDR1 is MNHEY and CDR2 SVGAGI. V lost 5 bases to trimming and J lost 10 bases, with 10 bases between them. In nucleotides, the CDR3 is TGTGCCAGCAGTACCGAGGCAGCGCAGTATTTT. Protein: CASSTEAAQYF.

A remark on this clone: Different DNA sequences within this sample yield the same CDR3. The chain is built from TRBV19 and TRBJ2-7; 8 bases line up with TRBD1. From germline, CDR1 is LNHDA and CDR2 SQIVND (reference sequence). CDR3 length: 16 amino acids. The J segment lost 4 bases and the V segment lost 2 bases, leaving 10 bases of the junction unmatched. For the CDR3, the DNA is TGTGCCAGTAGTATACTCCCCGGACAGGGTTCATACGAGCAGTACTTC. It specifies CASSILPGQGSYEQYF.

With respect to this clone: Mismatch with germline at one junction end may stem from a read error. The chain is built from TRBV6-5 and TRBJ1-1; D may be TRBD1 (6 bases). The CDR3 runs 12 residues. CDR1 is MNHEY and CDR2 is SVGAGI in the germline V gene. CDR3 DNA: TGTGCCATCAGTGACAGGAGCACTGAAGCTTTCTTT. This gives the protein CAISDRSTEAFF.

A word on this clone: Within the sample, other DNA sequences also encode this same CDR3. The chain uses TRBV27 and TRBJ1-5, with D unclear. V was pared by 2 bases and J by 7 bases, with 9 bases between. This CDR3 region has 13 residues. The germline V gene encodes CDR1 MNHEY and CDR2 SMNVEV (reference sequence). CDR3 amino acids: CASSLRVGQPQHF. The CDR3 coding sequence is TGTGCCAGCAGTTTAAGGGTGGGCCAGCCCCAGCATTTT.

The chain carries TRBV2 and TRBJ1-2; the D is unclear. The germline V gene has CDR1 SNHLY and CDR2 FYNNEI. The CDR3 has 14 residues. V gave up 5 bases and J gave up 8 bases, with 18 bases separating them. CDR3 in DNA: TGTGCCAGCAGTCCCTCGACAAGGAATCGCGGCTACACCTTC. It translates to CASSPSTRNRGYTF.

The chain recombines TRBV6-6 with TRBJ1-6; tentative D call: TRBD1 (5 bases). This CDR3 region has 13 residues. Trimming left V 4 bases short and J 9 bases short, with 10 bases between. The germline V gene encodes CDR1 MNHNY and CDR2 SVGAGI (reference sequence). CDR3 loop: CASSWGLGSPLHF. DNA for the CDR3: TGTGCCAGCAGTTGGGGACTAGGTTCACCCCTCCACTTT.

V gene TRBV2 combines with J gene TRBJ1-5; D possibly corresponds to TRBD1 (6 bases). From germline, CDR1 is SNHLY and CDR2 FYNNEI. V lost 3 bases, J lost 3 bases, and 9 bases lay in between. The CDR3 consists of 14 residues. CDR3 sequence (DNA): TGTGCCAGCAGTGACAGGGGATTCAATCAGCCCCAGCATTTT. Translating gives CASSDRGFNQPQHF.

V is TRBV29-1 and J is TRBJ2-3; the match to TRBD2 covers 8 bases. Trimming took 5 bases from V and 1 from J; bases not matched to a gene: 5. CDR3 length: 14 amino acids. In germline, CDR1 is SQVTM, CDR2 ANQGSEA. The CDR3 region has the DNA TGCAGCGTTACCAGCGGGGGAGGCACAGATACGCAGTATTTT. This gives the protein CSVTSGGGTDTQYF.

The chain uses TRBV6-6 and TRBJ1-1; possibly TRBD1 for D (6 bases). CDR3 length: 14 amino acids. The V gene's germline CDR1 is MNHNY and CDR2 SVGAGI (reference sequence). V was pared by 8 bases and J by 2 bases, with 15 bases between. CDR3 in DNA: TGTGCCAGCCGCATGGGGGCCGGAAACACTGAAGCTTTCTTT. Translation gives CASRMGAGNTEAFF.

The chain is built from TRBV6-4 and TRBJ2-2, with a weak D call TRBD1 (6 bases). There are 14 residues in the CDR3. V was clipped by 3 bases and J by 4 bases, with 9 bases between them. Germline assignment: CDR1 MRHNA and CDR2 SNTAGT. CDR3 nucleotide sequence: TGTGCCAGCAGTGAACAGGGATTCACCGGGGAGCTGTTTTTT. It encodes CASSEQGFTGELFF.

This chain joins TRBV27 and TRBJ1-2; D ambiguous. Germline V lookup: CDR1 MNHEY, CDR2 SMNVEV (reference sequence). Trimming stripped 6 bases from V and 2 bases from J, with 19 bases between. There are 16 residues in the CDR3. CDR3 protein: CASSPFGQFFNYGYTF. In nucleotides, the CDR3 is TGTGCCAGCAGCCCGTTCGGGCAATTTTTCAACTATGGCTACACCTTC.

V is TRBV6-5 and J is TRBJ2-2, with D perhaps matching TRBD1 (5 bases). Trimming shortened V by 0 bases and J by 8 bases, and 16 bases separated the two germline ends. The CDR3 is 16 residues long. Germline values: CDR1 MNHEY, CDR2 SVGAGI. The CDR3 DNA follows: TGTGCCAGCAGTTACTCTGGGGCGTGGGTCGGAGGGGAGCTGTTTTTT. It codes for CASSYSGAWVGGELFF.

Notes on this clone: This clone may be a read error of a much larger clone one base away. This chain links TRBV29-1 with TRBJ1-1, with D possibly TRBD1 on 6 matching bases. Trimming pared 0 bases from V and 5 bases from J, leaving 16 bases between. The germline CDR1 and CDR2 sequences are SQVTM and ANQGSEA. The CDR3 consists of 15 residues. In DNA, the CDR3 is TGCAGCGTTGAAGAGGTAGGGGGTAGAAGAACTGAAGCTTTCTTT. Its protein is CSVEEVGGRRTEAFF.

The chain is built from TRBV11-3 and TRBJ2-7; D gene unclear. Germline loops: CDR1 SGHNT, CDR2 YENEEA. V shed 5 bases and J shed 0 bases, with 11 bases lying between them. The CDR3 runs to 14 residues. The CDR3 sequence: CASSQPESSYEQYF. CDR3 sequence (DNA): TGTGCCAGCAGCCAGCCGGAAAGCTCCTACGAGCAGTACTTC.

The CDR3 sequence is CASSQMGQGDTGELFF. CDR3 nucleotide sequence: TGTGCCAGCAGCCAAATGGGACAGGGCGATACCGGGGAGCTGTTTTTT. The chain uses TRBV4-2 and TRBJ2-2; 9 bases map to TRBD1. Trimming cost V 2 bases and J 5 bases; bases outside gene matches: 6. CDR1 LGHNA and CDR2 YNFKEQ come from the germline V gene. This CDR3 has 16 amino acids.

The rearrangement joins TRBV11-2 to TRBJ1-3; possible D gene TRBD1, 6 bases. Germline CDR1 is SGHAT and CDR2 is FQNNGV. V lost 1 base and J 4 bases, leaving 8 bases between the germline ends. The length of the CDR3 is 14 residues. The CDR3 bases are TGTGCCAGCAGCTTAGCCAGGGGCGGAAACACCATATATTTT. It is translated as CASSLARGGNTIYF.